These T cell receptor beta chains were read from a single sample in a study of technical replicates of blood from several donors. Repertoires were generated with immunoSEQ multiplex PCR, while TCRdb's copy carries only in-frame clones and drops some. Of 85,000 to 95,000 clones listed, 90% to 96% are singletons. The sequencing sample was made of T cells isolated from PBMCs. Receptors were obtained from a human donor in good health. Each CDR3 is given without its conserved first and last residue. Fields, in order: D gene, V gene, CDR3 protein. D genes are given only for firm matches.

TRBD2	TRBV18	ASSPSGRYNEQF
.	TRBV4-1	ASSQIDWGYT
.	TRBV21-1	ASSKWAPDSQPQH
.	TRBV5-1	ASSLERFSYEQY
TRBD1	TRBV6-5	ASSRTGTEAF
TRBD2	TRBV7-9	ASSHKLAPDTQY
TRBD1	TRBV5-1	ASSAGTGYTPQH
TRBD1	TRBV5-1	ASSFGTGLLRTEAF
.	TRBV5-1	ASSSDSYEQF
TRBD1	TRBV11-3	ASSSGGYGANVLT
TRBD2	TRBV28	ASSPGLAEYNEQF
TRBD2	TRBV19	ASSIGRLAGGDEQF
.	TRBV7-9	ASSLDTYRQETQY
.	TRBV19	ASKVGHPNTGELF
.	TRBV30	AWSFHSNQPQH
.	TRBV7-2	ASSKDAGAFLINTGELF
TRBD1	TRBV19	ASSIDLTDRGYNEQF